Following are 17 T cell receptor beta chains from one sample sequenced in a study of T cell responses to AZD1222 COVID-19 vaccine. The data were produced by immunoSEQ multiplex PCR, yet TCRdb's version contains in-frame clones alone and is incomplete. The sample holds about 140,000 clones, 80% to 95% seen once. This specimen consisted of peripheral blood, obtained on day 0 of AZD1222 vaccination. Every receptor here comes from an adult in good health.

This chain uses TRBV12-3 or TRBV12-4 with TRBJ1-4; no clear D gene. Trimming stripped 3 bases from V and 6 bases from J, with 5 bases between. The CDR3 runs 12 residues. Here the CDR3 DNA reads TGTGCCAGCAGTTTTCCGGATGAAAAACTGTTTTTT. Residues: CASSFPDEKLFF.

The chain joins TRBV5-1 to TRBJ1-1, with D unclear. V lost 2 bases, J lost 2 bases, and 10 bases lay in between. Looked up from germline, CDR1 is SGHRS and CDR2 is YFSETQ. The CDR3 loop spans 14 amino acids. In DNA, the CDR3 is TGCGCCAGCAGCTTAACGACTGGAAACACTGAAGCTTTCTTT. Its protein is CASSLTTGNTEAFF. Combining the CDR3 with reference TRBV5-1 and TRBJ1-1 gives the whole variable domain KAGVTQTPRYLIKTRGQQVTLSCSPISGHRSVSWYQQTPGQGLQFLFEYFSETQRNKGNFPGRFSGRQFSNSRSEMNVSTLELGDSALYLCASSLTTGNTEAFFGQGTRLTVV.

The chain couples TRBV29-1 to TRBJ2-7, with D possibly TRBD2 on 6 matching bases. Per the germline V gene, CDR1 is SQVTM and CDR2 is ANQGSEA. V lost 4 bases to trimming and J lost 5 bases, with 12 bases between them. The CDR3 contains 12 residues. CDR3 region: CSVGPGGDEQYF. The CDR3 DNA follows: TGCAGCGTTGGGCCCGGGGGAGACGAGCAGTACTTC.

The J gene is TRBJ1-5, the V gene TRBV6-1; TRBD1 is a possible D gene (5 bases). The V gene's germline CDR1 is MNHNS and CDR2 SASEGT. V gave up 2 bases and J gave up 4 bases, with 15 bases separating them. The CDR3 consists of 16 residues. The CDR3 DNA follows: TGTGCCAGCAGTGAAATGGTAGGGGCTGGGAATCAGCCCCAGCATTTT. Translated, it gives CASSEMVGAGNQPQHF.

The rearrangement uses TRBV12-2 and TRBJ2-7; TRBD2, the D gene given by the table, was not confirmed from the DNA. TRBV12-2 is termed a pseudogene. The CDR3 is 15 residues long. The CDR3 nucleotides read TGTGCAAGTCATCTTAGCGGGAGTCGATACTACGAGCAGTACTTC. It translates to CASHLSGSRYYEQYF.

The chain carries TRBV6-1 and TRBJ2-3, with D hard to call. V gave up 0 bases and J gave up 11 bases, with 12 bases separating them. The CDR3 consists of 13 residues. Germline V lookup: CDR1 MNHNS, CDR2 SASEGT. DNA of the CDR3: TGTGCCAGCAGTGAAGCTGGGGTGGTGGTGCAGTATTTT. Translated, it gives CASSEAGVVVQYF.

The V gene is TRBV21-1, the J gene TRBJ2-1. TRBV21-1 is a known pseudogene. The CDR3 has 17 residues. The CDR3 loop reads CASSTFDRLPPLNEQFF. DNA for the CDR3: TGTGCCAGCAGCACCTTTGATCGGCTGCCACCTCTCAATGAGCAGTTCTTC.

The CDR3: CASSPSSGDGETQYF. As DNA, the CDR3 is TGCGCCAGCAGCCCAAGCTCCGGAGATGGAGAGACCCAGTACTTC. The V and J genes are TRBV4-3 and TRBJ2-5; D unclear. Per the germline V gene, CDR1 is LGHNA and CDR2 is YSLEER. V lost 4 bases and J 4 bases, leaving 16 bases between the germline ends. The CDR3 is 15 residues long.

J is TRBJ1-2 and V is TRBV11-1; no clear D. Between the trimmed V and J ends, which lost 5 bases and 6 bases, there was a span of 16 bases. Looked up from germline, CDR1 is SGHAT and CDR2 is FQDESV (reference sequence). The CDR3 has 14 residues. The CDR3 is CASSRLEFSHGYTF. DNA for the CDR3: TGTGCCAGCAGCCGCTTAGAATTCTCCCATGGCTACACCTTC.

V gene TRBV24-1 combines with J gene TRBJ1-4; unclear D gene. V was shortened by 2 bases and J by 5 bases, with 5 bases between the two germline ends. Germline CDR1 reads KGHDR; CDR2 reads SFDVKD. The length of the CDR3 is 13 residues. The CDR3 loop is CATSDSVNEKLFF. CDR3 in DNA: TGTGCCACCAGTGATTCTGTGAATGAAAAACTGTTTTTT.

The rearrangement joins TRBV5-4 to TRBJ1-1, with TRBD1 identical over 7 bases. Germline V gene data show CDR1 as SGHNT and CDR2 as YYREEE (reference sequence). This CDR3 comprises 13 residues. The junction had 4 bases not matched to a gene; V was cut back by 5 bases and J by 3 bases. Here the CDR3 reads CASSRDRDTEAFF. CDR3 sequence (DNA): TGTGCCAGCAGTAGAGACAGGGACACTGAAGCTTTCTTT.

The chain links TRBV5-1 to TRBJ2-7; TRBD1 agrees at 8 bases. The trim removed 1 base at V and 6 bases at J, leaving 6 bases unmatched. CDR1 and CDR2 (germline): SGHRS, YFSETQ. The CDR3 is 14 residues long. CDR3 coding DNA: TGCGCCAGCAGCTTGAGGCAGGGGGCAGCCGAGCAGTACTTC. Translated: CASSLRQGAAEQYF.

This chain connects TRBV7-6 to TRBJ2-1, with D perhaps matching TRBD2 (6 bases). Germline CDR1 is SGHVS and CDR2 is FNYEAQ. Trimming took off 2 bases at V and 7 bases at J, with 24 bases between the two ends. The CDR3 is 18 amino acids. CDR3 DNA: TGTGCCAGCAGCTTATTCAGTAGGGGTCTCAGGACTACGAATGAGCAGTTCTTC. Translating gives CASSLFSRGLRTTNEQFF.

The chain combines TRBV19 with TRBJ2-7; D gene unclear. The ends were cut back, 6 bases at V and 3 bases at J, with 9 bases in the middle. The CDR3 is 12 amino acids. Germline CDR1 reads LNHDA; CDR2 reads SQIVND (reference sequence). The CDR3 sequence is CASSALGYEQYF. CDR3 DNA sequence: TGTGCCAGTAGCGCCCTAGGCTACGAGCAGTACTTC.

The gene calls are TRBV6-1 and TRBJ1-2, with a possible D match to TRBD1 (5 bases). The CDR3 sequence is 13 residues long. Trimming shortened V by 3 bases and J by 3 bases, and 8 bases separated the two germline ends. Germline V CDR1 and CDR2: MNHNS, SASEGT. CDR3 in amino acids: CASSESGDYGYTF. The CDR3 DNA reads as TGTGCCAGCAGTGAGTCGGGGGACTATGGCTACACCTTC.

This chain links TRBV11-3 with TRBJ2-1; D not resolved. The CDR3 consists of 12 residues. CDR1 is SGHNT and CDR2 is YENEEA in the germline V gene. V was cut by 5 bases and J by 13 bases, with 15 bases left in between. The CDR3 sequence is CASSPGGVVQFF. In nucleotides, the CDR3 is TGTGCCAGCAGCCCGGGTGGGGTAGTTCAGTTCTTC.

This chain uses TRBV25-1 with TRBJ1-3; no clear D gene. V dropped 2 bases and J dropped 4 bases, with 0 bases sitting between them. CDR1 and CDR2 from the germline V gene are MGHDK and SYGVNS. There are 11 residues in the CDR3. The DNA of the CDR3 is TGTGCCAGCAGTGAAGGAAACACCATATATTTT. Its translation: CASSEGNTIYF.